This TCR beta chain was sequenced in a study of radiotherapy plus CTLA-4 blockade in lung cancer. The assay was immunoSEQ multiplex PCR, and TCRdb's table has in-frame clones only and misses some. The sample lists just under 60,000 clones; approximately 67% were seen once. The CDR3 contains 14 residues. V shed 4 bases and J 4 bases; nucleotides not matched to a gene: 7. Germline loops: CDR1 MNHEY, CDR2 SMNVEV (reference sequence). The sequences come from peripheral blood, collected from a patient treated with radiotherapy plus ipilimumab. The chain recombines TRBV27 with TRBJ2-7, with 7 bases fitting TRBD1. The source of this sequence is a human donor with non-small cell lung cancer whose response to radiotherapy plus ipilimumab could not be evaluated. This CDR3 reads CASSYRQGGYEQYF. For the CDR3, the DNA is TGTGCCAGCAGTTACCGACAGGGTGGATACGAGCAGTACTTC.